The next 9 T cell receptor beta chains were all read from a single sample in a study of patients and donors after allogeneic stem cell transplantation. TCRdb re-called the RT-PCR reads through MiXCR, storing one row per CDR3 protein. The table lists about 230,000 distinct CDR3 sequences, 14% of them singletons. Sample: blood, either unsorted or a sorted T cell fraction (not recorded which). The receptors were gathered from a human donor who was either an allogeneic HSCT recipient or a stem cell or donor lymphocyte infusion donor (not recorded which). It is not recorded whose cells these are; they may come from a transplant donor.

Many counts were recorded for this clonotype. The chain employs TRBV3-1 and TRBJ2-3, with 8 bases lining up with TRBD1. V lost 2 bases and J lost 0; bases outside the gene matches: 1. Germline V CDR1 and CDR2: LGHDT, YNNKEL (reference sequence). This CDR3 contains 15 residues. In nucleotides, the CDR3 is TGTGCCAGCAGCCAATGGACAGGGAGCACAGATACGCAGTATTTT. This gives the protein CASSQWTGSTDTQYF.

The chain carries TRBV19 and TRBJ1-1; unclear D gene. CDR3 length: 13 residues. Deletions cut 7 bases from V and 3 bases from J, with 12 bases between. Germline V gene sequence: CDR1 LNHDA, CDR2 SQIVND (reference sequence). The CDR3 bases are TGTGCCAGTACCGCTCTGGGGTACACTGAAGCTTTCTTT. This translates into CASTALGYTEAFF.

This clonotype was seen only a few times. J is TRBJ1-2 and V is TRBV19; D unresolved. The CDR3 spans 14 residues. Trimming stripped 9 bases from V and 0 bases from J, with 14 bases between. CDR1 LNHDA and CDR2 SQIVND come from the germline V gene (reference sequence). CDR3 sequence: CASKDGPANYGYTF. Written as DNA, the CDR3 is TGTGCCAGCAAAGACGGCCCGGCTAACTATGGCTACACCTTC.

This clonotype was detected once. The chain joins TRBV24-1 to TRBJ2-2; 7 bases map to TRBD2. The CDR3 extends over 16 amino acids. V shed 6 bases and J 4 bases; nucleotides not matched to a gene: 10. Germline V CDR1 and CDR2: KGHDR, SFDVKD. CDR3 region: CATSPWGGGSTGELFF. The DNA for the CDR3 is TGTGCCACCAGTCCCTGGGGCGGCGGGAGCACCGGGGAGCTGTTTTTT.

This clonotype was counted many times. The chain links TRBV20-1 to TRBJ2-5, with TRBD1 identical over 9 bases. Germline assignment: CDR1 DFQATT and CDR2 SNEGSKA (reference sequence). Trimming took 6 bases from V and 5 from J; bases not matched to a gene: 7. The CDR3 runs to 13 residues. The CDR3 loop reads CSANRGLGETQYF. The CDR3 region has the DNA TGCAGTGCAAACAGGGGGCTCGGGGAGACCCAGTACTTC.

J is TRBJ1-2 and V is TRBV5-1; 7 bases match TRBD1. The CDR3 runs to 14 residues. Trimming took 0 bases from V and 5 from J; bases not matched to a gene: 4. The V gene's germline CDR1 is SGHRS and CDR2 YFSETQ. CDR3 sequence: CASSLDRGGYGYTF. The CDR3 region has the DNA TGCGCCAGCAGCTTGGACAGGGGTGGGTATGGCTACACCTTC.

Only a few counts were recorded for this clonotype. V is TRBV5-1 and J is TRBJ2-7; tentatively, D is TRBD2 (6 bases). CDR3 length: 15 amino acids. CDR1 is SGHRS and CDR2 is YFSETQ in the germline V gene. With 4 bases removed from V and 0 bases from J, the gap between germline ends came to 14 bases. The CDR3 reads CASSNPRGNSYEQYF. In DNA, the CDR3 is TGCGCCAGCAGCAACCCGCGGGGAAACTCCTACGAGCAGTACTTC.

This clonotype was observed at least ten times. The chain combines TRBV30 with TRBJ1-2; tentatively, D is TRBD1 (6 bases). The CDR3 has 12 residues. V was cut by 3 bases and J by 8 bases, with 13 bases left in between. Looked up from germline, CDR1 is GTSNPN and CDR2 is SVGIG (reference sequence). The CDR3 DNA sequence: TGTGCCTGGAGCCCAACGGGGGCCGGCTACACCTTC. It translates to CAWSPTGAGYTF.

The J gene is TRBJ1-5, the V gene TRBV25-1; D perhaps matches TRBD1 (6 bases). The CDR3 runs to 17 residues. V was clipped by 0 bases and J by 2 bases, with 14 bases between them. The germline V gene has CDR1 MGHDK and CDR2 SYGVNS. This CDR3 reads CASSEYIEGVGNQPQHF. CDR3 in DNA: TGTGCCAGCAGTGAATATATCGAGGGGGTGGGCAATCAGCCCCAGCATTTT.